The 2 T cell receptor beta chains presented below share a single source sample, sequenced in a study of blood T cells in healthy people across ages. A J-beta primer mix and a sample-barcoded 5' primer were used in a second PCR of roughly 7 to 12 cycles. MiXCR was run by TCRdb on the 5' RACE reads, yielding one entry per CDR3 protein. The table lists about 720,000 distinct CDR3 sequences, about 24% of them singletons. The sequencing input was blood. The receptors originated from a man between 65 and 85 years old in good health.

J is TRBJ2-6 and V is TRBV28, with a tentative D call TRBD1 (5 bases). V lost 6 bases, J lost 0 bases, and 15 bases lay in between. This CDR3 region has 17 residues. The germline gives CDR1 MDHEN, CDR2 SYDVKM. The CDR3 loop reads CASSQGLLLSGANVLTF. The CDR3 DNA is TGTGCCAGCAGCCAGGGCCTATTACTCTCTGGGGCCAACGTCCTGACTTTC.

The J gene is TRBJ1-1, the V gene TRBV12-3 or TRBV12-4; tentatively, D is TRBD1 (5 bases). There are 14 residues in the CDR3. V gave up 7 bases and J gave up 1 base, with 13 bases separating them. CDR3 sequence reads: CASIPTAGNTEAFF. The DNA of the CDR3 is TGTGCCAGCATCCCGACAGCCGGGAACACTGAAGCTTTCTTT.